This T cell receptor beta chain was retrieved from a study of Ad26.COV2.S vaccination and SARS-CoV-2 variants. Noted treatment: about 20 received Ad26.COV2.S at low or high dose, single or two shots; about 5 received placebo; per-sample allocation not given. Each sample was drawn 63 days after the first injection (of vaccine or placebo). The CDR3 sequence is 13 residues long. The V gene lost 3 bases and the J gene lost 1 base, with 4 bases spanning the gap. Generated by immunoSEQ multiplex PCR, the TCRdb table keeps only in-frame clones and is missing some. The table records under 400,000 clones, roughly 84% of them present only once.

The gene calls are TRBV12-3 or TRBV12-4 and TRBJ1-3, with unresolved D. The sample in question was peripheral blood, obtained in a trial of Ad26.COV2.S vaccine versus placebo. The source is a person between 18 and 65 years old who received the Ad26.COV2.S COVID-19 vaccine or a placebo. The CDR3 nucleotides are TGTGCCAGCAGTTTGGGGTCTGGAAACACCATATATTTT. Its protein is CASSLGSGNTIYF.